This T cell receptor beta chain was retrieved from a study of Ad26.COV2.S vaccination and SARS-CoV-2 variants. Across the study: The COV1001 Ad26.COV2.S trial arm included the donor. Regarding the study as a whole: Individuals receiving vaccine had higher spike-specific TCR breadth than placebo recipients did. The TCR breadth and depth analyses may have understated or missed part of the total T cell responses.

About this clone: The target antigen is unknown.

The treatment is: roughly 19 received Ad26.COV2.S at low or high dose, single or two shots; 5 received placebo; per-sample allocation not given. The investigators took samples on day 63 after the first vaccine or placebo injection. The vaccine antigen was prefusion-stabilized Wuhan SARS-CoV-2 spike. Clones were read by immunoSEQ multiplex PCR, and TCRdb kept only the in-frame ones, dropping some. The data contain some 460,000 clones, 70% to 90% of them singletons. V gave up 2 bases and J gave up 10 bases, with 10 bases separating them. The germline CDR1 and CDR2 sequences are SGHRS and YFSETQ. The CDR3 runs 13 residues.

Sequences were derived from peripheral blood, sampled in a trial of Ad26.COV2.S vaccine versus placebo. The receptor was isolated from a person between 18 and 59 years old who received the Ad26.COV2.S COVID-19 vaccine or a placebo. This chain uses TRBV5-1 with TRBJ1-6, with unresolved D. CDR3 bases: TGCGCCAGCAGCTTAGTTGATGGGTCACCCCTCCACTTT. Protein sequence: CASSLVDGSPLHF.